This entry describes one T cell receptor (beta chain). Antigen unknown. The data originate from a study of CD8 T cells in ankylosing spondylitis. Findings and caveats of the study: Both synovial fluid and blood in reactive arthritis had previously been reported to carry some motif variants. A motif of fewer than ten highly homologous TCR beta variants was seen as apparently characteristic of ankylosing spondylitis blood.

Trimming shortened V by 5 bases and J by 2 bases, and 5 bases separated the two germline ends. This CDR3 spans 11 amino acids. Germline CDR1 and CDR2: SQVTM and ANQGSEA. For TCR beta, libraries came from quantitative 5'-RACE with molecular barcodes. TCRdb processed the 5' RACE reads anew with MiXCR; each CDR3 protein has one entry. The sample contains about 840,000 distinct CDR3 sequences, 12% of which appear only once. The chain has TRBV29-1 and TRBJ2-3; no clear D gene. The sequence was collected from a male donor with ankylosing spondylitis. Input material: blood, either unsorted or a sorted T cell fraction (not recorded which). The CDR3 coding sequence is TGCAGCGTTACAAACACAGATACGCAGTATTTT. Translating gives CSVTNTDTQYF.